These T cell receptor beta chains were read from a single sample in a study of blood T cell repertoires in COVID-19. This table comes from immunoSEQ multiplex PCR, and its TCRdb copy is limited to in-frame clones, with some not included. There are approximately 150,000 clones in the sample; around 80% occur only once, and under 7% lies in the top ten. The sample comprised PBMCs or T cells enriched from blood (not recorded which). Every receptor here comes from a man aged 40-55 years who had recovered from COVID-19. CDR3s include the opening cysteine and the closing phenylalanine or tryptophan. D genes are given only for firm matches.

V gene: TRBV7-3; D gene: TRBD2; J gene: TRBJ2-2; CDR3 protein: CASSIAGGSGTGELFF
V gene: TRBV10-3; D gene: NA; J gene: TRBJ2-7; CDR3 protein: CAISAGGPYEQYF
V gene: TRBV29-1; D gene: NA; J gene: TRBJ2-2; CDR3 protein: CSVSQGYTGELFF
V gene: TRBV2; D gene: TRBD1; J gene: TRBJ1-4; CDR3 protein: CASGWTGANEKLFF
V gene: TRBV4-1; D gene: NA; J gene: TRBJ1-4; CDR3 protein: CASSQEGGGSGEKLFF
V gene: TRBV6-2/TRBV6-3; D gene: TRBD1; J gene: TRBJ1-5; CDR3 protein: CASSWDRRVGNQPQHF
V gene: TRBV7-6; D gene: TRBD1; J gene: TRBJ2-5; CDR3 protein: CASSLGTGGSETQYF
V gene: TRBV6-5; D gene: NA; J gene: TRBJ2-7; CDR3 protein: CASSPPGLSSYEQYF
V gene: TRBV19; D gene: NA; J gene: TRBJ1-2; CDR3 protein: CASSLGGKGISYGYTF
V gene: TRBV19; D gene: TRBD1; J gene: TRBJ1-5; CDR3 protein: CASSIDSTGTASSNQPQHF
V gene: TRBV7-9; D gene: NA; J gene: TRBJ1-5; CDR3 protein: CASSDYGEQPQHF
V gene: TRBV5-1; D gene: NA; J gene: TRBJ1-2; CDR3 protein: CASSLGRGLRGYTF
V gene: TRBV7-8; D gene: NA; J gene: TRBJ2-5; CDR3 protein: CASSLDLGSGETQYF
V gene: TRBV29-1; D gene: TRBD1; J gene: TRBJ2-1; CDR3 protein: CSVEPGTGGEYNEQFF
V gene: TRBV29-1; D gene: NA; J gene: TRBJ1-2; CDR3 protein: CSTLTVNYGYTF
V gene: TRBV29-1; D gene: TRBD1; J gene: TRBJ1-1; CDR3 protein: CSVRQGTNVEAFF
V gene: TRBV18; D gene: TRBD1; J gene: TRBJ1-6; CDR3 protein: CASSLGQEHNSPLHF
V gene: TRBV10-2; D gene: NA; J gene: TRBJ1-4; CDR3 protein: CASRRTANEKLFF
V gene: TRBV14; D gene: TRBD1; J gene: TRBJ1-2; CDR3 protein: CASSQARIRGNYGYTF
V gene: TRBV10-1; D gene: TRBD2; J gene: TRBJ2-1; CDR3 protein: CANPGGSFSYNEQFF
V gene: TRBV6-5; D gene: TRBD2; J gene: TRBJ2-7; CDR3 protein: CASSPGGGRSYEQYF
V gene: TRBV4-1; D gene: TRBD1; J gene: TRBJ1-2; CDR3 protein: CASSQRAGGNYGYTF
V gene: TRBV7-6; D gene: TRBD2; J gene: TRBJ2-1; CDR3 protein: CASSPSGGAYNEQFF
V gene: TRBV6-5; D gene: TRBD1; J gene: TRBJ1-1; CDR3 protein: CASSYPGQGAFEAFF
V gene: TRBV7-2; D gene: TRBD2; J gene: TRBJ2-5; CDR3 protein: CASSLVPAGQTQYF
V gene: TRBV7-6; D gene: TRBD1; J gene: TRBJ2-5; CDR3 protein: CASSLGQGIGETQYF
V gene: TRBV5-4; D gene: NA; J gene: TRBJ2-5; CDR3 protein: CASSLAAHTYQETQYF